This T cell receptor beta chain is drawn from a study of T cell responses to AZD1222 COVID-19 vaccine. Across the study: Second-dose schedules of about 4 or about 12 weeks were combined.

V lost 0 bases, J lost 4 bases, and 5 bases stayed unmatched. Germline CDR1 and CDR2: LNHNV and YYDKDF (reference sequence). This CDR3 has 16 amino acids. TCRdb keeps only in-frame clones here, not all; method: immunoSEQ multiplex PCR. The sample shows roughly 81,000 clones, about 87% of them seen only once. The source material was peripheral blood, sampled on day 0 of AZD1222 vaccination. The gene calls are TRBV15 and TRBJ2-3; 9 bases are shared with TRBD2. The sequence was collected from an adult in good health. The CDR3, as DNA: TGTGCCACCAGCAGAGATCGTGCGGGAGGGTCAGATACGCAGTATTTT. This translates into CATSRDRAGGSDTQYF. The full variable domain, rest sourced from reference TRBV15 and TRBJ2-3, is DAMVIQNPRYQVTQFGKPVTLSCSQTLNHNVMYWYQQKSSQAPKLLFHYYDKDFNNEADTPDNFQSRRPNTSFCFLDIRSPGLGDTAMYLCATSRDRAGGSDTQYFGPGTRLTVL.